This entry concerns a single T cell receptor (beta chain). The CDR3 spans 17 residues. Trimming left V 0 bases short and J 6 bases short, with 19 bases between. Per germline, CDR1 SGDLS and CDR2 YYNGEE. This sample was included in a study of blood T cell repertoires in COVID-19. Assay: immunoSEQ multiplex PCR; the TCRdb copy retains only in-frame clones and omits some. The sample includes approximately 58,000 clones, around 84% of them seen just once. The J gene is TRBJ2-1, the V gene TRBV9; D perhaps matches TRBD2 (6 bases). This TCR was recovered from a woman aged 60-70 years with acute or convalescent COVID-19. Sequencing used peripheral blood. The CDR3 bases are TGTGCCAGCAGCGTAGCTACGGGGCTAGCGTCGCTCAATGAGCAGTTCTTC. It is translated as CASSVATGLASLNEQFF.